This TCR beta chain stems from a study of blood T cell repertoires in COVID-19. Study-wide context: Italy, Spain and the United States were the sources of the convalescent and acute COVID-19 samples.

In the authors' workflow: Estimated nucleated cell counts came from reference gene primer amplification. Method: immunoSEQ multiplex PCR; TCRdb's copy keeps in-frame clones and lacks some. V and J calls and clone size are as listed in that table; D and trimming were resolved from the DNA. Here the sample spans over 90,000 clones, roughly 70% being singletons. V lost 3 bases to trimming and J lost 7 bases; unmatched junction nucleotides: 14. From germline, CDR1 is SGDLS and CDR2 YYNGEE. The CDR3 runs to 17 residues. The clonotype originates from a man between 65 and 85 years old with COVID-19, enrolled during active disease. This chain joins TRBV9 and TRBJ2-1, with 9 bases lining up with TRBD2. Sequenced sample: peripheral blood. Here the CDR3 reads CASSALPAGGGGNEQFF. The DNA for the CDR3 is TGTGCCAGCAGCGCACTCCCAGCGGGAGGAGGGGGGAATGAGCAGTTCTTC.